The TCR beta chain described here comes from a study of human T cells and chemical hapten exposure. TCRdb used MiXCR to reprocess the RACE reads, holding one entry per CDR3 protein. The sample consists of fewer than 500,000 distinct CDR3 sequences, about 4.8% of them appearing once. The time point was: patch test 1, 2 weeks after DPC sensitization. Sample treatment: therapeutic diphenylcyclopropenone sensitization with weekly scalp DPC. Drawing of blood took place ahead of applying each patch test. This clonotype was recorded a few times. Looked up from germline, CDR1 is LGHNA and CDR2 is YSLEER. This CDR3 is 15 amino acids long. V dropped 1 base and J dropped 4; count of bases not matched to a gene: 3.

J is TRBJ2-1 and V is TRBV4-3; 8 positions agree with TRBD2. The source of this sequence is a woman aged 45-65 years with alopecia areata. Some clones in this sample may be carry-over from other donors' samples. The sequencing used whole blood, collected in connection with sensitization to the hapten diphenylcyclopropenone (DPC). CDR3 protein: CASSQAAGDYNEQFF. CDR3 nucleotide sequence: TGCGCCAGCAGCCAAGCAGCGGGAGATTACAATGAGCAGTTCTTC.